Presented here are 24 T cell receptor beta chains from one specimen sequenced in a study of Ad26.COV2.S vaccination and SARS-CoV-2 variants. The data were produced by immunoSEQ multiplex PCR, yet TCRdb's version contains in-frame clones alone and is incomplete. The sample gives roughly 410,000 clones, 83% of which show up once; 7.4% is in the top ten. Stated treatment: over 15 received Ad26.COV2.S at low or high dose, single or two shots; a few received placebo; per-sample allocation not given. Samples came from day 63 after the first vaccine or placebo injection. Sequencing was performed on peripheral blood, taken in a trial of Ad26.COV2.S vaccine versus placebo. The receptors shown here come from a person aged 18-65 years who received the Ad26.COV2.S COVID-19 vaccine or a placebo.

This clone was observed once. This chain joins TRBV18 and TRBJ1-2; 10 bases are a match to TRBD1. The junction had 9 bases not matched to a gene; V was cut back by 3 bases and J by 2 bases. The germline V gene encodes CDR1 KGHSH and CDR2 LQKENI. The CDR3 runs 17 residues. The CDR3 DNA follows: TGTGCCAGCTCACCTCAACCCCCGGGACAGGGGAACTATGGCTACACCTTC. It specifies CASSPQPPGQGNYGYTF.

Regarding this clone: The junction and the germline gene differ at one end; a read error may be behind it. The chain combines TRBV27 with TRBJ1-5, with 9 bases lining up with TRBD1. The germline gives CDR1 MNHEY, CDR2 SMNVEV (reference sequence). The CDR3 length is 17 residues. The CDR3 bases are TGTGCCAGCACTTTACAAGATATCACAGGGGGCGTTCAGCCCCAGCATTTT. Translating gives CASTLQDITGGVQPQHF.

This clone appeared once. V usage is TRBV5-1 and J usage is TRBJ2-7, with TRBD1 matching 8 bases. With V trimmed by 0 bases and J by 2 bases, 4 bases remained unmatched. CDR1 and CDR2 (germline): SGHRS, YFSETQ. The CDR3 is 15 amino acids. The CDR3 DNA sequence: TGCGCCAGCAGCTTGGGGCAGGGGGCCACCTACGAGCAGTACTTC. Its translation: CASSLGQGATYEQYF.

The chain combines TRBV20-1 with TRBJ2-4, with D unclear. The length of the CDR3 is 11 residues. Germline CDR1 DFQATT, CDR2 SNEGSKA (reference sequence). V was shortened by 8 bases and J by 7 bases, with 12 bases between the two germline ends. CDR3: CSLPYLNIQYF. The CDR3 nucleotides read TGCAGTTTGCCCTACCTTAACATTCAGTACTTC.

This clone has only one observation. The rearrangement joins TRBV7-9 to TRBJ1-4, with D perhaps TRBD1 (5 bases). CDR1 SEHNR and CDR2 FQNEAQ come from the germline V gene (reference sequence). The CDR3 is 17 residues long. The V end lost 5 bases, the J end lost 0 bases, and 16 bases lay between the germline ends. Here the CDR3 DNA reads TGTGCCAGCAGCCCCCAGGGCCTATATGCAACTAATGAAAAACTGTTTTTT. The encoded protein is CASSPQGLYATNEKLFF.

This clone was seen a single time. The CDR3 spells CASSIQGTEAFF. CDR3 nucleotides: TGTGCCAGTAGTATTCAGGGAACTGAAGCTTTCTTT. This chain connects TRBV19 to TRBJ1-1; possible D gene TRBD1, 5 bases. The CDR3 runs 12 residues. CDR1 and CDR2 (germline): LNHDA, SQIVND (reference sequence). The V and J ends lost 3 bases and 5 bases respectively, with 7 bases between them.

The rearrangement joins TRBV5-6 to TRBJ1-5; possible D gene TRBD1, 6 bases. This CDR3 has 14 amino acids. V was trimmed by 3 bases and J by 6 bases, leaving 13 bases between them. Germline V gene sequence: CDR1 SGHDT, CDR2 YYEEEE. The chain's CDR3 is CASSSTGFGQPQHF. The CDR3 DNA reads as TGTGCCAGCAGCTCGACAGGATTTGGTCAGCCCCAGCATTTT.

J is TRBJ2-7 and V is TRBV6-2 or TRBV6-3; tentatively, D is TRBD2 (6 bases). Germline CDR1 MNHEY, CDR2 SVGEGT. The CDR3 has 14 residues. V lost 2 bases to trimming and J lost 6 bases, with 14 bases between them. The CDR3 DNA follows: TGTGCCAGCAGTTACCCCTTTGGAGGGGCCGAGCAGTACTTC. This encodes CASSYPFGGAEQYF.

The chain joins TRBV6-2 or TRBV6-3 to TRBJ1-4, with D hard to call. CDR3 length: 16 residues. Per the germline V gene, CDR1 is MNHEY and CDR2 is SVGEGT. V was clipped by 4 bases and J by 10 bases, with 22 bases between them. The CDR3 region has the DNA TGTGCCAGCAGTTCAAATACCCGGGAGTCAATAGGAAAACTGTTTTTT. Its protein is CASSSNTRESIGKLFF.

The J gene is TRBJ1-3, the V gene TRBV25-1; D possibly corresponds to TRBD1 (5 bases). Germline CDR1 reads MGHDK; CDR2 reads SYGVNS. The CDR3 has 15 residues. V was trimmed by 2 bases and J by 0 bases, leaving 8 bases between them. CDR3 amino acids: CASSEHGGSGNTIYF. CDR3 sequence (DNA): TGTGCCAGCAGTGAACACGGGGGCTCTGGAAACACCATATATTTT.

This chain joins TRBV6-4 and TRBJ2-7, with a weak D call TRBD2 (5 bases). Germline V CDR1 and CDR2: MRHNA, SNTAGT. Trimming cost V 3 bases and J 5 bases, with 11 bases left between them. The length of the CDR3 is 13 residues. In DNA form, the CDR3 reads TGTGCCAGCAGTGAGGGAGAGGGCGACGAGCAGTACTTC. This encodes CASSEGEGDEQYF.

This chain uses TRBV9 with TRBJ2-1; a weak D match, TRBD2 (7 bases). CDR3 length: 16 residues. The germline gives CDR1 SGDLS, CDR2 YYNGEE. The V end was cut by 4 bases, the J end by 0 bases, with 14 bases between. The CDR3 spells CASSPTAGASYNEQFF. The CDR3 bases are TGTGCCAGCAGCCCCACCGCGGGGGCCTCCTACAATGAGCAGTTCTTC. The variable domain in full, completed from reference TRBV9 and TRBJ2-1, reads DSGVTQTPKHLITATGQRVTLRCSPRSGDLSVYWYQQSLDQGLQFLIQYYNGEERAKGNILERFSAQQFPDLHSELNLSSLELGDSALYFCASSPTAGASYNEQFFGPGTRLTVL.

This clone was seen more than once but under ten times. The J gene is TRBJ2-5, the V gene TRBV29-1, with D possibly matching TRBD1 (6 bases). This CDR3 has 14 residues. The V gene's germline CDR1 is SQVTM and CDR2 ANQGSEA. Trimming cost V 6 bases and J 1 base, with 15 bases left between them. The CDR3 bases are TGCAGCGTGGCTTTTTCGGACAGCCAAGAGACCCAGTACTTC. Protein sequence: CSVAFSDSQETQYF. The full variable domain, with the rest looked up from reference TRBV29-1 and TRBJ2-5, is SAVISQKPSRDICQRGTSLTIQCQVDSQVTMMFWYRQQPGQSLTLIATANQGSEATYESGFVIDKFPISRPNLTFSTLTVSNMSPEDSSIYLCSVAFSDSQETQYFGPGTRLLVL.

The chain employs TRBV2 and TRBJ2-7; possibly TRBD1 for D (6 bases). V was shortened by 4 bases and J by 0 bases, with 10 bases between the two germline ends. This CDR3 is 14 amino acids long. Germline V gives CDR1 SNHLY, CDR2 FYNNEI. The CDR3 region has the DNA TGTGCCAGCAGTGCGACAGGAACCTCCTACGAGCAGTACTTC. Translating it yields CASSATGTSYEQYF.

V gene TRBV4-2 combines with J gene TRBJ2-7, with TRBD2 identical over 8 bases. Losses at the gene ends were 4 bases for V and 3 bases for J; bases not matched to a gene: 11. The CDR3 runs to 16 residues. CDR1 is LGHNA, CDR2 YNFKEQ, per germline. This CDR3 is CASSRTRELAGYEQYF. The CDR3 DNA reads as TGTGCCAGCAGCCGGACCCGGGAGCTAGCGGGCTACGAGCAGTACTTC.

V is TRBV5-4 and J is TRBJ2-7; 10 nucleotides agree with TRBD2. The CDR3 totals 15 residues. V lost 2 bases and J lost 1; bases outside the gene matches: 3. In germline, CDR1 is SGHNT, CDR2 YYREEE (reference sequence). In nucleotides, the CDR3 is TGTGCCAGCAGCTTCGGGACTAGCGCGTCCTACGAGCAGTACTTC. This gives the protein CASSFGTSASYEQYF.

The chain recombines TRBV2 with TRBJ1-2; tentative D call: TRBD1 (6 bases). V lost 5 bases and J 8 bases, leaving 15 bases between the germline ends. CDR3 length: 13 residues. CDR1 is SNHLY, CDR2 FYNNEI, per germline. The CDR3 DNA is TGTGCCAGCAGTCCCACGTACAGGGTCGGCTACACCTTC. Residues: CASSPTYRVGYTF. Filled out from reference TRBV2 and TRBJ1-2, the complete variable domain reads EPEVTQTPSHQVTQMGQEVILRCVPISNHLYFYWYRQILGQKVEFLVSFYNNEISEKSEIFDDQFSVERPDGSNFTLKIRSTKLEDSAMYFCASSPTYRVGYTFGSGTRLTVV.

The chain combines TRBV10-3 with TRBJ2-3; no clear D gene. The CDR3 length is 12 residues. V lost 5 bases to trimming and J lost 2 bases, with 5 bases between them. Germline values: CDR1 ENHRY, CDR2 SYGVKD. CDR3 coding DNA: TGTGCCATCAGTACTTCCACAGATACGCAGTATTTT. It yields the protein CAISTSTDTQYF.

V gene TRBV5-5 combines with J gene TRBJ2-7, with D perhaps TRBD1 (7 bases). Germline CDR1 reads SGHKS; CDR2 reads YYEKEE (reference sequence). The CDR3 spans 13 residues. The ends were cut back, 6 bases at V and 4 bases at J, with 14 bases in the middle. In nucleotides, the CDR3 is TGTGCCAGCAACGGGGCAGGGGGGTACGAGCAGTACTTC. This encodes CASNGAGGYEQYF.

For this clone: A far bigger clonotype differs at one base, so this is likely a read error. The chain couples TRBV6-2 or TRBV6-3 to TRBJ1-1; D is undetermined. Trimming left V 4 bases short and J 3 bases short, with 3 bases between. Germline V CDR1 and CDR2: MNHEY, SVGEGT. This CDR3 has 11 residues. Here the CDR3 reads CASSFDTEAFF. In DNA, the CDR3 is TGTGCCAGCAGTTTCGACACTGAAGCTTTCTTT.

The chain combines TRBV5-4 with TRBJ2-7, with 9 bases that match TRBD1. In germline, CDR1 is SGHNT, CDR2 YYREEE (reference sequence). Losses at the gene ends were 0 bases for V and 4 bases for J; bases not matched to a gene: 5. This CDR3 has 15 residues. This CDR3 reads CASSLATGGVYEQYF. The CDR3 nucleotides read TGTGCCAGCAGCTTGGCGACAGGGGGGGTTTACGAGCAGTACTTC. Together with reference TRBV5-4 and TRBJ2-7, the CDR3 gives the full variable domain: ETGVTQSPTHLIKTRGQQVTLRCSSQSGHNTVSWYQQALGQGPQFIFQYYREEENGRGNFPPRFSGLQFPNYSSELNVNALELDDSALYLCASSLATGGVYEQYFGPGTRLTVT.

The chain carries TRBV27 and TRBJ2-5; D gene unclear. The CDR3 is 14 residues long. Trimming took 0 bases from V and 1 from J, leaving 6 bases between them. Germline CDR1 and CDR2: MNHEY and SMNVEV (reference sequence). The CDR3 region is CASSLSLSQETQYF. CDR3 nucleotides: TGTGCCAGCAGTTTATCACTCTCCCAAGAGACCCAGTACTTC.

This chain links TRBV5-6 with TRBJ1-2; possibly TRBD1 for D (5 bases). The CDR3 runs to 15 residues. With 5 bases removed from V and 4 bases from J, the gap between germline ends came to 18 bases. The germline CDR1 and CDR2 sequences are SGHDT and YYEEEE. Written as DNA, the CDR3 is TGTGCCAGCAGAAAACCGGGACGAAGCTTCTATGGCTACACCTTC. Translated: CASRKPGRSFYGYTF.

This chain joins TRBV7-3 and TRBJ2-3; 14 bases match TRBD2. The germline V gene has CDR1 SGHTA and CDR2 FQGTGA. V was pared by 5 bases and J by 9 bases, with 13 bases of the junction left unmatched. CDR3 length: 17 amino acids. Here the CDR3 reads CASSLGTSGSSGYTQYF. For the CDR3, the DNA is TGTGCCAGCAGCCTCGGGACTAGCGGGAGCTCGGGCTACACGCAGTATTTT.